This entry is about one TCR beta chain. Data came from immunoSEQ multiplex PCR; TCRdb stores just in-frame clones and leaves some out. The table has around 150,000 clones, 76% seen once. The data belong to a study of blood T cell repertoires in COVID-19. The CDR3 runs to 19 residues. The germline V gene encodes CDR1 SGHTA and CDR2 FQGNSA. With 1 base removed from V and 5 bases from J, the gap between germline ends came to 26 bases. This TCR was sampled from a woman aged 80 or over with active or convalescent COVID-19. The sequencing input was peripheral blood. The chain combines TRBV7-2 with TRBJ2-5; weak D call: TRBD1 (5 bases). CDR3 sequence: CASSLGSVGGIPRGETQYF. The CDR3 nucleotides read TGTGCCAGCAGCTTAGGGTCAGTCGGCGGAATACCAAGGGGTGAGACCCAGTACTTC. Variable domain in full (rest from reference TRBV7-2 and TRBJ2-5): GAGVSQSPSNKVTEKGKDVELRCDPISGHTALYWYRQSLGQGLEFLIYFQGNSAPDKSGLPSDRFSAERTGGSVSTLTIQRTQQEDSAVYLCASSLGSVGGIPRGETQYFGPGTRLLVL.